Listed below are T cell receptor beta chains from one sample, sequenced in a study of T cells in Graves' hyperthyroidism and ophthalmopathy. TCRdb fed the multiplex PCR reads into MiXCR, producing one record per CDR3 protein. Among around 280,000 distinct CDR3 sequences listed, about an eighth were seen once. The material sequenced was blood. Receptors were obtained from a woman aged 30 to 39 with Graves' hyperthyroidism that later progressed to Graves' ophthalmopathy. The CDR3 runs from the conserved cysteine through the conserved F or W. Each record gives: CDR3 DNA, CDR3 protein, V gene, clone size, D gene, J gene. A D gene is named only where the DNA matches it firmly. The size of a clone is reported for some rows only, either as once, few or many, or as a class for expanded clones.

cdr3_nt: TGTGCCAGCAGCGCCCAGGTCCGGACCTACGAGCAGTACTTC
cdr3_aa: CASSAQVRTYEQYF
v_call: TRBV3-1
clone_size: many
d_call: .
j_call: TRBJ2-7

cdr3_nt: TGTGCCAGCGGGACCCCGGGGGGGCCGTACGAGCAGTACTTC
cdr3_aa: CASGTPGGPYEQYF
v_call: TRBV7-2
clone_size: many
d_call: TRBD2
j_call: TRBJ2-7

cdr3_nt: TGTGCCAGCTCACCACTCCGTGGCCCTGAAGCTTTCTTT
cdr3_aa: CASSPLRGPEAFF
v_call: TRBV18
clone_size: .
d_call: .
j_call: TRBJ1-1

cdr3_nt: TGTGCCAGCAGCTCAGAGTGGGGGTCTGGCTCCTACAATGAGCAGTTCTTC
cdr3_aa: CASSSEWGSGSYNEQFF
v_call: TRBV13
clone_size: many
d_call: .
j_call: TRBJ2-1

cdr3_nt: TGTGCCAGTAGTAAACTAGCGGGCATGTACGAGCAGTACTTC
cdr3_aa: CASSKLAGMYEQYF
v_call: TRBV19
clone_size: .
d_call: TRBD2
j_call: TRBJ2-7

cdr3_nt: TGTGCCAGTAGTATAGGAACGCCGAACACTGAAGCTTTCTTT
cdr3_aa: CASSIGTPNTEAFF
v_call: TRBV19
clone_size: many
d_call: .
j_call: TRBJ1-1

cdr3_nt: TGTGCCAGCAGCTTATCGGGCGGGGGTCTCACAGATACGCAGTATTTT
cdr3_aa: CASSLSGGGLTDTQYF
v_call: TRBV27
clone_size: .
d_call: TRBD2
j_call: TRBJ2-3

cdr3_nt: TGTGCCAGCAGCTTTTCCAGCGTCCCCTACAATGAGCAGTTCTTC
cdr3_aa: CASSFSSVPYNEQFF
v_call: TRBV7-9
clone_size: many
d_call: .
j_call: TRBJ2-1

cdr3_nt: TGTGCCAGCAGCTTACTTGTGGGAGATACGCAGTATTTT
cdr3_aa: CASSLLVGDTQYF
v_call: TRBV7-3
clone_size: many
d_call: .
j_call: TRBJ2-3

cdr3_nt: TGTGCCAGCAGCGTAGGCAGCGGGGAGCTGTTTTTT
cdr3_aa: CASSVGSGELFF
v_call: TRBV9
clone_size: .
d_call: .
j_call: TRBJ2-2

cdr3_nt: TGTGCCAGCAGGTCGACTAGAAACTACAATGAGCAGTTCTTC
cdr3_aa: CASRSTRNYNEQFF
v_call: TRBV28
clone_size: many
d_call: .
j_call: TRBJ2-1

cdr3_nt: TGTGCCAGTAGTTTGAACGGACTCACGGGGGGAAGCGAGCAGTACTTC
cdr3_aa: CASSLNGLTGGSEQYF
v_call: TRBV19
clone_size: .
d_call: TRBD2
j_call: TRBJ2-7

cdr3_nt: TGTGCCACCAGTGACCGAGGGATCGGGGAGCTGTTTTTT
cdr3_aa: CATSDRGIGELFF
v_call: TRBV24-1
clone_size: .
d_call: .
j_call: TRBJ2-2

cdr3_nt: TGTGCCAGCAGCTTAAAAGGGTCAGGGGACCCGGTTGCCTCCACCGGGGAGCTGTTTTTT
cdr3_aa: CASSLKGSGDPVASTGELFF
v_call: TRBV7-9
clone_size: few
d_call: .
j_call: TRBJ2-2

cdr3_nt: TGTGCCAGTCAAATGGGATCTAACTATGGCTACACCTTC
cdr3_aa: CASQMGSNYGYTF
v_call: TRBV19
clone_size: few
d_call: .
j_call: TRBJ1-2

cdr3_nt: TGTGCCAGCAGTCCCAGGCGCAGGGGGGGCGAGCAGTACTTC
cdr3_aa: CASSPRRRGGEQYF
v_call: TRBV12-3/TRBV12-4
clone_size: many
d_call: .
j_call: TRBJ2-7

cdr3_nt: TGTGCCAGCAGCTTAGCGGGACAGGCTTGGGGTGAAGCCTACAATGAGCAGTTCTTC
cdr3_aa: CASSLAGQAWGEAYNEQFF
v_call: TRBV7-2
clone_size: many
d_call: TRBD1
j_call: TRBJ2-1

cdr3_nt: TGTGCCAGCAGCTTGGACAGGGGAACCACAGATACGCAGTATTTT
cdr3_aa: CASSLDRGTTDTQYF
v_call: TRBV5-6
clone_size: many
d_call: TRBD1
j_call: TRBJ2-3

cdr3_nt: TGCGCCAGCAGCCATACCGGGACAGGGGTCTACGAGCAGTACTTC
cdr3_aa: CASSHTGTGVYEQYF
v_call: TRBV4-1
clone_size: many
d_call: TRBD1
j_call: TRBJ2-7

cdr3_nt: TGTGCCAGCAGCCAATTTAGTGGCACTGAAGCTTTCTTT
cdr3_aa: CASSQFSGTEAFF
v_call: TRBV3-1
clone_size: many
d_call: .
j_call: TRBJ1-1

cdr3_nt: TGCGCCAGCAGCCTTCCCAAGAAGAACACCGGGGAGCTGTTTTTT
cdr3_aa: CASSLPKKNTGELFF
v_call: TRBV4-1
clone_size: .
d_call: .
j_call: TRBJ2-2

cdr3_nt: TGTGCTAGCAGCCTCTCGGGCCTCCGGAGGGACACTGAAGCTTTCTTT
cdr3_aa: CASSLSGLRRDTEAFF
v_call: TRBV7-7
clone_size: few
d_call: .
j_call: TRBJ1-1

cdr3_nt: TGCAGTGCTAGAGATCGGGCTAGCGGGAGGCCTTACGAGCAGTACTTC
cdr3_aa: CSARDRASGRPYEQYF
v_call: TRBV20-1
clone_size: many
d_call: TRBD2
j_call: TRBJ2-7